One and the same sample provided the 6 T cell receptor beta chains below, sequenced in a study of T cell repertoires in cytomegalovirus infection. TCRdb independently ran MiXCR on the reads; one entry per CDR3 protein. Of some 180,000 distinct CDR3 sequences in the sample, roughly a sixth are singletons; the top ten hold about 23%. Sequenced sample: CD8+ T cells from PBMCs. All receptors come from a human donor in good health (CMV status not recorded). Some clones in this sample may be carry-over from other donors' samples.

This clonotype occurred a few times. This chain uses TRBV11-2 with TRBJ1-1, with no clear D. V lost 3 bases and J 1 base, leaving 12 bases between the germline ends. Germline V CDR1 and CDR2: SGHAT, FQNNGV. The CDR3 contains 15 residues. The CDR3 spells CASSFLGQRNTEAFF. The CDR3 region has the DNA TGTGCCAGCAGCTTTCTGGGCCAAAGGAACACTGAAGCTTTCTTT. Variable domain in full (rest from reference TRBV11-2 and TRBJ1-1): EAGVAQSPRYKIIEKRQSVAFWCNPISGHATLYWYQQILGQGPKLLIQFQNNGVVDDSQLPKDRFSAERLKGVDSTLKIQPAKLEDSAVYLCASSFLGQRNTEAFFGQGTRLTVV.

In the case of this clonotype: The junction does not match germline at one end; this may be a read error. This chain links TRBV5-3 with TRBJ2-1; D is unclear. TRBV5-3 is placed among ORFs of uncertain function. CDR3 length: 16 amino acids. CDR3 coding DNA: TGTGCCAGCAGCTTGGTGGGGAATCCTTTTAACAATGAGCAGTTCTTC. It specifies CASSLVGNPFNNEQFF.

The sample holds a few counts of this clonotype. This chain links TRBV7-9 with TRBJ1-2, with unresolved D. CDR3 size: 14 residues. Germline assignment: CDR1 SEHNR and CDR2 FQNEAQ (reference sequence). V lost 4 bases, J lost 0 bases, and 9 bases lay in between. The CDR3 here is CASSSTTANYGYTF. CDR3 bases: TGTGCCAGCAGCTCAACGACCGCTAACTATGGCTACACCTTC.

This rearrangement joins TRBV20-1 to TRBJ1-2; D is unresolved. This CDR3 is built from 13 residues. Per the germline V gene, CDR1 is DFQATT and CDR2 is SNEGSKA (reference sequence). V dropped 2 bases and J dropped 3 bases, with 10 bases sitting between them. The CDR3 DNA sequence: TGCAGTGCTAGACACGGCTTGGACTATGGCTACACCTTC. It encodes CSARHGLDYGYTF.

Only a few counts were recorded for this clonotype. The CDR3 protein is CSARGSPGNTIYF. The CDR3 bases are TGCAGTGCAAGGGGATCCCCCGGGAACACCATATATTTT. V and J are TRBV20-1 and TRBJ1-3, with D maybe TRBD1 (5 bases). The germline CDR1 and CDR2 sequences are DFQATT and SNEGSKA (reference sequence). CDR3 length: 13 residues. The germline V and J ends were trimmed by 6 bases and 7 bases, with 16 bases remaining between them.

The rearrangement joins TRBV7-2 to TRBJ2-1, with TRBD2 identical over 13 bases. J was trimmed by 5 bases and V by 3 bases; bases with no gene match: 4. Germline V gene sequence: CDR1 SGHTA, CDR2 FQGNSA. The CDR3 is made up of 16 amino acids. The CDR3 protein is CASSFTGTSGNNEQFF. CDR3 DNA sequence: TGTGCCAGCAGCTTCACCGGGACTAGCGGGAACAATGAGCAGTTCTTC.